This TCR beta chain was sequenced for a study of vaccination and CD4 T cells after COVID-19. The Oncomine TCR Beta short-read assay sequenced DNA from cultured CD4+ T cells. Via MiXCR, TCRdb re-called the PCR reads, giving one row per CDR3 protein. Of about 20,000 distinct CDR3 sequences listed, just under 55% were seen once; the top ten hold about 8.2%. Described treatment: roughly 11-day PBMC culture with coronavirus spike peptide pools or control peptides (ViraFEST assay). It was after roughly ten days of culture that CD4+ T cells were isolated by negative selection. On this clonotype itself: Its antigen remains unidentified.

Sequencing was carried out using CD4+ T cells from blood, cultured in vitro. The sequence derives from a human donor who had recovered from COVID-19.

In DNA form, the CDR3 reads TGTGCCAGCAGTCTAGGGACAGACTACACCTTC. Protein product: CASSLGTDYTF. The rearrangement links TRBV28 to TRBJ1-2; 7 bases are shared with TRBD1. Germline V gene lookup returns CDR1 MDHEN and CDR2 SYDVKM. J lost 10 bases, V lost 5 bases, and 4 bases had no gene match. The CDR3 runs 11 residues.